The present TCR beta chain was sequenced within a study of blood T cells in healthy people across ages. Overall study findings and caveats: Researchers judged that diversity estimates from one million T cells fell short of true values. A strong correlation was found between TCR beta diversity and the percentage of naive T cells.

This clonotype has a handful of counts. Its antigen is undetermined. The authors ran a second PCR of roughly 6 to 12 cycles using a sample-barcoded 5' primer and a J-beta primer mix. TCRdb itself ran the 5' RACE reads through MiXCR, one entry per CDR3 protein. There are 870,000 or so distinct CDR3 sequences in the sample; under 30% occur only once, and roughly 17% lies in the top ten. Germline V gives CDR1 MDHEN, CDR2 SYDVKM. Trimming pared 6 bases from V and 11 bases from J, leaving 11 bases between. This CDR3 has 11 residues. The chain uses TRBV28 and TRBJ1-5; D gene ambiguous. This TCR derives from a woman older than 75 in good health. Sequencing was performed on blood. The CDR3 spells CASRWEMTQHF. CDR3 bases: TGTGCCAGCAGGTGGGAAATGACCCAGCATTTT.